Each of the 28 T cell receptor beta chains below was sequenced from the same sample in a study of graft-versus-host responses after intestinal transplantation. Graft tissue processing released intraepithelial and lamina propria lymphocytes. Only in-frame clones appear in the TCRdb table, and some are missing; sequencing was by immunoSEQ multiplex PCR. The sample lists 9,600 or so clones, 75% to 85% occurring once. The sequencing used ileum tissue, collected roughly 470 days after intestinal transplantation. These receptors were taken from a human patient who received an intestinal transplant, so some T cells may come from the graft donor.

The V gene is TRBV2, the J gene TRBJ1-2, with D perhaps TRBD1 (5 bases). With 5 bases removed from V and 1 base from J, the gap between germline ends came to 17 bases. The germline V gene encodes CDR1 SNHLY and CDR2 FYNNEI. This CDR3 contains 16 residues. In DNA form, the CDR3 reads TGTGCCAGCAGTTTAGACAGAAGCCCAGATAACTATGGCTACACCTTC. Translated, it gives CASSLDRSPDNYGYTF.

V is TRBV5-1 and J is TRBJ2-6, with D perhaps being TRBD1 or TRBD2 (5 bases each). This CDR3 has 17 amino acids. The germline gives CDR1 SGHRS, CDR2 YFSETQ. V gave up 5 bases and J gave up 0 bases, with 15 bases separating them. DNA for the CDR3: TGCGCCAGCAGTTTCCCGGGACGGAACTCTGGGGCCAACGTCCTGACTTTC. Translating gives CASSFPGRNSGANVLTF.

The chain joins TRBV4-2 to TRBJ2-5; D uncertain. The J call may be mistaken, given a closer DNA end match to TRBJ2-7. The CDR3 has 15 amino acids. The germline V gene has CDR1 LGHNA and CDR2 YNFKEQ. CDR3 sequence reads: CASSQDWSQYYEQYF. For the CDR3, the DNA is TGTGCCAGCAGCCAAGATTGGTCTCAATACTACGAGCAGTACTTC.

V gene TRBV5-5 combines with J gene TRBJ1-4; no clear D. The V gene's germline CDR1 is SGHKS and CDR2 YYEKEE (reference sequence). V was trimmed by 0 bases and J by 6 bases, leaving 6 bases between them. This CDR3 contains 13 residues. This CDR3 reads CASSLANYEKLFF. The CDR3 DNA reads as TGTGCCAGCAGCTTGGCAAATTATGAAAAACTGTTTTTT.

The V call is TRBV5-1, the J call TRBJ2-3; 7 nucleotides align to TRBD1. With 0 bases clipped from V and 2 bases from J, the junction kept 12 bases outside the gene matches. The CDR3 contains 18 residues. Germline V lookup: CDR1 SGHRS, CDR2 YFSETQ. The CDR3 loop reads CASSLVPMEQGLTDTQYF. CDR3 nucleotides: TGCGCCAGCAGCTTGGTTCCCATGGAACAGGGGCTCACAGATACGCAGTATTTT.

In this sample, this clone turned up once. This chain connects TRBV6-6 to TRBJ1-2; D is unclear. CDR3 size: 14 residues. V was trimmed by 8 bases and J by 4 bases, leaving 17 bases between them. In germline, CDR1 is MNHNY, CDR2 SVGAGI (reference sequence). The CDR3 DNA sequence: TGTGCCAGCGAGGAGGGTGATCGTGGCTATGGCTACACCTTC. Translated, it gives CASEEGDRGYGYTF.

The rearrangement links TRBV9 to TRBJ1-1; possible D gene TRBD1, 5 bases. V was clipped by 0 bases and J by 0 bases, with 15 bases between them. Germline CDR1 reads SGDLS; CDR2 reads YYNGEE. The CDR3 extends over 17 amino acids. CDR3 nucleotides: TGTGCCAGCAGCGTAGGAGCAGGGAGTGTTATGAACACTGAAGCTTTCTTT. Translating it yields CASSVGAGSVMNTEAFF.

The CDR3 nucleotides are TGTGCCCCCCGCATCCGGGGACGCACAGATACGCAGTATTTT. Its translation: CAPRIRGRTDTQYF. The chain employs TRBV12-2 and TRBJ2-3. TRBV12-2 is annotated as a pseudogene. This CDR3 spans 14 amino acids.

This clone has just one count. The rearrangement uses TRBV5-1 and TRBJ1-5; TRBD1 aligns across 12 bases. The V gene's germline CDR1 is SGHRS and CDR2 YFSETQ. This CDR3 spans 16 amino acids. V was clipped by 4 bases and J by 12 bases; unmatched bases: 14. CDR3 region: CASSLGDRGRELGQHF. Here the CDR3 DNA reads TGCGCCAGCAGCCTAGGGGACAGGGGGCGCGAACTGGGCCAGCATTTT.

V usage is TRBV12-5 and J usage is TRBJ2-1; 11 positions match TRBD1. The CDR3 consists of 16 residues. Germline lookup yields CDR1 LGHNT and CDR2 FRNRAP. Trimming took 3 bases from V and 5 from J; bases not matched to a gene: 6. The CDR3, as DNA: TGTGCTAGTGGTTTCGTCGGACAGGGGGCGCACAATGAGCAGTTCTTC. Protein product: CASGFVGQGAHNEQFF. The whole variable domain, remainder taken from reference TRBV12-5 and TRBJ2-1, is DARVTQTPRHKVTEMGQEVTMRCQPILGHNTVFWYRQTMMQGLELLAYFRNRAPLDDSGMPKDRFSAEMPDATLATLKIQPSEPRDSAVYFCASGFVGQGAHNEQFFGPGTRLTVL.

The V gene is TRBV5-4, the J gene TRBJ1-2; TRBD1 agrees at 7 bases. V was pared by 3 bases and J by 8 bases, with 7 bases of the junction left unmatched. CDR3 length: 13 residues. CDR1 is SGHNT, CDR2 YYREEE, per germline (reference sequence). The CDR3 spells CASSSRQGRGYTF. The CDR3 nucleotides are TGTGCCAGCAGCTCCCGACAGGGTCGAGGCTACACCTTC.

The V gene is TRBV21-1, the J gene TRBJ2-5. The assigned J gene may be wrong: the sequence end matches TRBJ2-7 better. TRBV21-1 is a pseudogene segment. The CDR3 totals 15 residues. CDR3 sequence reads: CASSGGRARSYEQYF. In nucleotides, the CDR3 is TGTGCCAGCAGCGGGGGGCGTGCCAGGTCCTACGAGCAGTACTTC.

Comment on this clone: The same CDR3 is also encoded by other DNA sequences in this sample. The chain combines TRBV5-5 with TRBJ1-3, with D tentatively TRBD1 (5 bases). Between the trimmed V and J ends, which lost 0 bases and 3 bases, there was a span of 13 bases. Germline V gene data show CDR1 as SGHKS and CDR2 as YYEKEE (reference sequence). The CDR3 is 16 residues long. CDR3 amino acids: CASSLAGGVGGNTIYF. The CDR3, as DNA: TGTGCCAGCAGCTTGGCCGGGGGTGTAGGTGGAAACACCATATATTTT.

This clone was observed a few times. V usage is TRBV6-1 and J usage is TRBJ1-6; D uncertain. The CDR3 sequence is 13 residues long. Germline V CDR1 and CDR2: MNHNS, SASEGT. Between the trimmed V and J ends, which lost 4 bases and 7 bases, there was a span of 8 bases. CDR3 bases: TGTGCCAGCAGTGGGGAGAGAAATTCACCCCTCCACTTT. Translated, it gives CASSGERNSPLHF.

The J gene is TRBJ1-1, the V gene TRBV19, with D perhaps matching TRBD1 (6 bases). In germline, CDR1 is LNHDA, CDR2 SQIVND (reference sequence). The V end was cut by 5 bases, the J end by 4 bases, with 11 bases between. The CDR3 sequence is 13 residues long. The CDR3: CASSPQGSTEAFF. DNA of the CDR3: TGTGCCAGTAGTCCTCAGGGGTCCACTGAAGCTTTCTTT. Based on the CDR3 plus reference TRBV19 and TRBJ1-1, the full variable domain is DGGITQSPKYLFRKEGQNVTLSCEQNLNHDAMYWYRQDPGQGLRLIYYSQIVNDFQKGDIAEGYSVSREKKESFPLTVTSAQKNPTAFYLCASSPQGSTEAFFGQGTRLTVV.

This chain joins TRBV10-3 and TRBJ2-5, with 9 bases fitting TRBD1. CDR1 ENHRY and CDR2 SYGVKD come from the germline V gene. The V segment lost 2 bases and the J segment 7 bases; nucleotides outside the gene matches: 11. CDR3 length: 16 amino acids. The CDR3 loop is CAISETGGAPLGTQYF. CDR3 sequence (DNA): TGTGCCATCAGTGAGACAGGGGGCGCACCCTTAGGGACCCAGTACTTC.

V is TRBV6-5 and J is TRBJ2-7, with TRBD1 as a possible D gene (6 bases). Trimming took off 4 bases at V and 3 bases at J, with 10 bases between the two ends. The CDR3 has 13 amino acids. In germline, CDR1 is MNHEY, CDR2 SVGAGI. The CDR3 nucleotides read TGTGCCAGCAGTTCCCCGGGACACTACGAGCAGTACTTC. Its translation is CASSSPGHYEQYF.

This chain uses TRBV18 with TRBJ1-3, with a tentative D call TRBD1 (6 bases). CDR1 is KGHSH and CDR2 is LQKENI in the germline V gene. CDR3 length: 15 residues. The V and J ends lost 5 bases and 0 bases respectively, with 11 bases between them. CDR3 region: CASSRQANSGNTIYF. CDR3 nucleotide sequence: TGTGCCAGCTCAAGACAGGCGAACTCTGGAAACACCATATATTTT.

This clone was observed a few times. CDR3 in DNA: TGTGCCAGCAGTGAAGCGATCCTCCGACAGGGCTCCGGGGAGCTGTTTTTT. As protein: CASSEAILRQGSGELFF. The chain has TRBV6-1 and TRBJ2-2, with 7 bases fitting TRBD1. This CDR3 is 17 amino acids long. The V gene's germline CDR1 is MNHNS and CDR2 SASEGT. Germline trimming cut 0 bases from V and 6 bases from J; bases unmatched to any gene: 10.

This clone has only a few counts. This chain connects TRBV19 to TRBJ1-4; D is perhaps TRBD1 (5 bases). The CDR3 extends over 14 amino acids. The V gene lost 3 bases and the J gene lost 11 bases, with 16 bases spanning the gap. Per germline, CDR1 LNHDA and CDR2 SQIVND (reference sequence). In nucleotides, the CDR3 is TGTGCCAGTAGTATCGGGCAGGGTTCAGGGAAACTGTTTTTT. This translates into CASSIGQGSGKLFF.

V gene TRBV6-8 combines with J gene TRBJ2-7, with D maybe TRBD2 (5 bases). The CDR3 extends over 13 amino acids. The V and J ends lost 9 bases and 5 bases respectively, with 17 bases between them. Germline assignment: CDR1 MNHGY and CDR2 SAAAGT. CDR3 nucleotides: TGTGCCAGTAGGTTCAGAGGGTTAGACGAGCAGTACTTC. The encoded protein is CASRFRGLDEQYF.

This clone was picked up a small number of times. V usage is TRBV28 and J usage is TRBJ1-2; 7 bases are a match to TRBD1. This CDR3 is built from 16 residues. CDR1 is MDHEN and CDR2 is SYDVKM in the germline V gene. The ends lost 2 bases at V and 4 bases at J; junction bases unmatched: 10. Here the CDR3 DNA reads TGTGCCAGCAGTTTAGGGGGGGACAGCTGGAGCTATGGCTACACCTTC. Translating gives CASSLGGDSWSYGYTF.

This clone was counted only a few times. The chain couples TRBV19 to TRBJ2-5; D is possibly TRBD1 or TRBD2 (5 bases each). Germline V gives CDR1 LNHDA, CDR2 SQIVND (reference sequence). The length of the CDR3 is 18 residues. The V end lost 6 bases, the J end lost 4 bases, and 27 bases lay between the germline ends. The CDR3 is CASRPLRGALRGGETQYF. The DNA of the CDR3 is TGTGCCAGTAGACCGCTTCGAGGGGCTCTTAGGGGTGGAGAGACCCAGTACTTC.

The rearrangement uses TRBV25-1 and TRBJ2-3; D is unresolved. Trimming took 4 bases from V and 6 from J, leaving 5 bases between them. The length of the CDR3 is 11 residues. The germline V gene has CDR1 MGHDK and CDR2 SYGVNS. CDR3 in DNA: TGTGCCAGCAGTGTGTCCGATACGCAGTATTTT. Encoded protein: CASSVSDTQYF.

J is TRBJ1-3 and V is TRBV9; maybe TRBD1 (5 bases). The germline V and J ends were trimmed by 5 bases and 3 bases, with 18 bases remaining between them. This CDR3 comprises 16 residues. Germline V lookup: CDR1 SGDLS, CDR2 YYNGEE. The CDR3: CASSLGGGAGGNTIYF. The CDR3, as DNA: TGTGCCAGCAGTCTAGGAGGAGGGGCAGGTGGAAACACCATATATTTT.

The genes are TRBV19 and TRBJ2-5, with 10 bases that match TRBD2. The CDR3 totals 16 residues. V lost 4 bases and J lost 4; bases outside the gene matches: 9. Germline V gives CDR1 LNHDA, CDR2 SQIVND (reference sequence). The CDR3 reads CASSTTKRGGGETQYF. For the CDR3, the DNA is TGTGCCAGTAGTACCACAAAGCGGGGGGGCGGAGAGACCCAGTACTTC.

The gene calls are TRBV19 and TRBJ1-1, with 7 bases aligning to TRBD1. The germline V gene has CDR1 LNHDA and CDR2 SQIVND (reference sequence). This CDR3 region has 15 residues. The V gene end was trimmed by 0 bases and the J gene end by 5 bases; junction bases not matched to a gene: 6. CDR3 nucleotide sequence: TGTGCCAGTAGTATAGATCACAGGGGAGCAACTGAAGCTTTCTTT. It encodes CASSIDHRGATEAFF.

The chain has TRBV11-2 and TRBJ1-4; weak D call: TRBD1 (6 bases). Germline V gene data show CDR1 as SGHAT and CDR2 as FQNNGV. V was clipped by 2 bases and J by 0 bases, with 19 bases between them. CDR3 size: 19 residues. CDR3 DNA: TGTGCCAGCAGCTTACGGGCGGGGGCTGACCGGGCAACTAATGAAAAACTGTTTTTT. It codes for CASSLRAGADRATNEKLFF.